This is a list of T cell receptor beta chains from one sample in a study of type 1 and type 2 diabetes patients. TCRdb re-called the multiplex PCR reads through MiXCR, storing one row per CDR3 protein. The sample lists more than 250,000 distinct CDR3 sequences, approximately 45% occurring once. Sequencing was carried out using peripheral blood mononuclear cells (PBMCs). The receptors come from a young man with type 2 diabetes. The CDR3 runs from the conserved cysteine through the conserved F or W. Expanded clones get a size class; other rows say once, few or many, or leave the size out.

v_call: TRBV20-1; clone_size: .; j_call: TRBJ1-5; cdr3_aa: CSASDGGEYQPQHF
v_call: TRBV9; clone_size: .; j_call: TRBJ1-4; cdr3_aa: CASSIRQGDNEKLFF
v_call: TRBV28; clone_size: .; j_call: TRBJ1-4; cdr3_aa: CASSLAGNEKLFF
v_call: TRBV18; clone_size: once; j_call: TRBJ1-1; cdr3_aa: CASSPRPGYLSEAFF
v_call: TRBV9; clone_size: .; j_call: TRBJ1-2; cdr3_aa: CASSAGDSVGVANYGYTF
v_call: TRBV2; clone_size: .; j_call: TRBJ2-5; cdr3_aa: CASSPQPQETQYF
v_call: TRBV6-1; clone_size: few; j_call: TRBJ2-7; cdr3_aa: CASIARGTSDYEQYF
v_call: TRBV25-1; clone_size: .; j_call: TRBJ1-6; cdr3_aa: CASSESGVRGLNSPLHF
v_call: TRBV25-1; clone_size: .; j_call: TRBJ2-2; cdr3_aa: CASSEQGRNTGELFF
v_call: TRBV7-9; clone_size: .; j_call: TRBJ2-7; cdr3_aa: CASSLLGDSYEQYF
v_call: TRBV20-1; clone_size: .; j_call: TRBJ1-5; cdr3_aa: CSANDGHNQPQHF
v_call: TRBV14; clone_size: .; j_call: TRBJ1-1; cdr3_aa: CASSQGQYTEAFF
v_call: TRBV5-1; clone_size: .; j_call: TRBJ2-2; cdr3_aa: CASASQVSRDTGELFF
v_call: TRBV19; clone_size: few; j_call: TRBJ1-2; cdr3_aa: CASRQATSNYGYTF
v_call: TRBV14; clone_size: .; j_call: TRBJ1-1; cdr3_aa: CASSADGSDTEAFF
v_call: TRBV9; clone_size: .; j_call: TRBJ1-2; cdr3_aa: CASSVEGSPQYYGYTF
v_call: TRBV9; clone_size: .; j_call: TRBJ2-3; cdr3_aa: CASSPLGDTDTQYF
v_call: TRBV29-1; clone_size: .; j_call: TRBJ2-1; cdr3_aa: CSVEGWKAHNEQFF
v_call: TRBV20-1; clone_size: .; j_call: TRBJ1-1; cdr3_aa: CSAARDTEAFF
v_call: TRBV7-2; clone_size: few; j_call: TRBJ1-1; cdr3_aa: CASSQTGAGEAFF
v_call: TRBV24-1; clone_size: .; j_call: TRBJ2-7; cdr3_aa: CATSDLRPGTEQPAEQYF
v_call: TRBV10-3; clone_size: .; j_call: TRBJ2-7; cdr3_aa: CATQESYEQYF
v_call: TRBV29-1; clone_size: few; j_call: TRBJ2-6; cdr3_aa: CSVETGQTGANVLTF
v_call: TRBV27; clone_size: .; j_call: TRBJ2-3; cdr3_aa: CASSLTGTYTDTQYF
v_call: TRBV5-1; clone_size: .; j_call: TRBJ2-1; cdr3_aa: CASSLGGVLYNEQFF
v_call: TRBV2; clone_size: .; j_call: TRBJ1-4; cdr3_aa: CASSVFQGRSEKLFF
v_call: TRBV19; clone_size: few; j_call: TRBJ1-2; cdr3_aa: CASSPRQNTRDTDGYTF
v_call: TRBV5-1; clone_size: .; j_call: TRBJ2-7; cdr3_aa: CASSLGGPMGSYEQYF
v_call: TRBV6-1; clone_size: .; j_call: TRBJ1-1; cdr3_aa: CASSYSLGMGTEAFF